This T cell receptor beta chain was retrieved from a study of spatial heterogeneity in lung cancer. A distinct unique molecular identifier was carried by each TCR cDNA molecule. TCRdb recomputed calls from the 5' RACE reads with MiXCR, one row per CDR3 protein. The table shows tens of thousands of distinct CDR3 sequences, with approximately 10% occurring only once. The time point denotes: blood at routine non-recurrence follow-up after resection. Whole RNA was taken from tumor, nontumor lung or frozen PBMC; it was then sequenced unsorted. Study findings and constraints: Ubiquitous expanded tumor TCRs were seen in blood more at resection than at follow-up.

This CDR3 spans 15 amino acids. Germline V gives CDR1 MNHNS, CDR2 SASEGT. Unmatched junction bases numbered 7, after V lost 6 bases and J lost 2 bases. Only a few counts were recorded for this clonotype. Its antigen is still unknown. The chain employs TRBV6-1 and TRBJ1-1; 9 bases agree with TRBD1. The sample was PBMCs, taken at follow-up. This receptor was identified in a male donor with early-stage non-small cell lung cancer. CDR3 coding DNA: TGTGCCAGCAGGGATCCGGGACAGGGAAACACTGAAGCTTTCTTT. It yields the protein CASRDPGQGNTEAFF.